This T cell receptor (beta chain) was recovered during a study of graft-versus-host responses after intestinal transplantation. The assay was immunoSEQ multiplex PCR, and TCRdb's table has in-frame clones only and misses some. The data contain some 66,000 clones, 89% of them singletons. Once graft tissue had been processed, intraepithelial and lamina propria lymphocytes were released. Germline loops: CDR1 MGHRA, CDR2 YSYEKL. The CDR3 runs 15 residues. V shed 0 bases and J 11 bases; nucleotides not matched to a gene: 10. Here the sequenced sample was ileum tissue, taken roughly 390 days after transplant. This TCR was sampled from a human patient who received an intestinal transplant, so some T cells may come from the graft donor. The V and J genes are TRBV4-1 and TRBJ2-4; TRBD2 matches 7 bases. In DNA form, the CDR3 reads TGCGCCAGCAGCCAAGAAGAATCCGGGAGGAGCTTTCAGTACTTC. It codes for CASSQEESGRSFQYF.